This TCR beta chain emerged from a study of blood T cell repertoires in COVID-19. As for the study in general: T cells, B-cell-depleted T cells, or PBMCs supplied cDNA or gDNA.

Sequenced by immunoSEQ multiplex PCR; TCRdb stores in-frame clones only, minus some. The sample carries just over 250,000 clones, around 87% recorded once. The germline V gene has CDR1 MNHEY and CDR2 SVGAGI. The CDR3 contains 15 residues. The V and J ends lost 6 bases and 0 bases, in that order; junction bases with no gene match: 5. This clone has a single count. The chain joins TRBV6-5 to TRBJ1-5; 7 nucleotides align to TRBD1. The clonotype originates from a woman in her fifties or sixties with acute or convalescent COVID-19. The sequencing input was peripheral blood. CDR3 protein: CASRQTGNSNQPQHF. DNA of the CDR3: TGTGCCAGCAGACAGACAGGGAATAGCAATCAGCCCCAGCATTTT.